These 13 T cell receptor beta chains share one sample of origin, sequenced in a study of cytomegalovirus exposure and HLA in healthy donors. It was with 60 Vbeta and 13 Jbeta primers that the PCR ran. Repertoires were generated with immunoSEQ multiplex PCR, while TCRdb's copy carries only in-frame clones and drops some. The sample lists approximately 170,000 clones; 60% to 80% were seen once. The source material was PBMCs. These receptors were obtained from a woman between 18 and 30 years old in good health and CMV-seronegative.

This chain connects TRBV7-9 to TRBJ1-1; 12 nucleotides align to TRBD1. This CDR3 has 15 residues. Germline loops: CDR1 SEHNR, CDR2 FQNEAQ (reference sequence). The trim removed 1 base at V and 5 bases at J, leaving 2 bases unmatched. This chain's CDR3 is CASSLGDRGRTEAFF. As DNA, the CDR3 is TGTGCCAGCAGCTTAGGGGACAGGGGGCGAACTGAAGCTTTCTTT.

J is TRBJ1-5 and V is TRBV4-1, with 7 bases fitting TRBD1. The V gene's germline CDR1 is MGHRA and CDR2 YSYEKL. This CDR3 has 15 amino acids. Losses at the gene ends were 0 bases for V and 6 bases for J; bases not matched to a gene: 5. In DNA, the CDR3 is TGCGCCAGCAGCCAAGATTCGACAGGGACTCAGCCCCAGCATTTT. Residues: CASSQDSTGTQPQHF.

J is TRBJ2-5 and V is TRBV6-1, with 9 nucleotides matching TRBD2. The J call may not be correct, given that the DNA end is closer to TRBJ2-7. Germline V gene sequence: CDR1 MNHNS, CDR2 SASEGT. The CDR3 has 20 residues. The CDR3 DNA reads TGTGCCAGCAGTGAAGTTACGGGGGGTATCGGCGGGGGGGCCTCCTACGAGCAGTACTTC. Amino acids: CASSEVTGGIGGGASYEQYF.

V usage is TRBV5-6 and J usage is TRBJ1-6; 9 bases match TRBD1. CDR3 length: 16 amino acids. V was pared by 4 bases and J by 4 bases, with 6 bases of the junction left unmatched. From germline, CDR1 is SGHDT and CDR2 YYEEEE. CDR3 nucleotide sequence: TGTGCCAGCAGCCCGGGGACAGGGTCGTATAATTCACCCCTCCACTTT. It translates to CASSPGTGSYNSPLHF.

The gene calls are TRBV27 and TRBJ2-3, with D tentatively TRBD1 (6 bases). This CDR3 is built from 15 residues. Germline V gene data show CDR1 as MNHEY and CDR2 as SMNVEV (reference sequence). Trimming stripped 3 bases from V and 0 bases from J, with 10 bases between. The CDR3 nucleotides are TGTGCCAGCAGTTTTCAGGGGTTAAGCACAGATACGCAGTATTTT. Protein product: CASSFQGLSTDTQYF.

The chain carries TRBV15 and TRBJ2-3; weak D call: TRBD1 (6 bases). Germline V gene lookup returns CDR1 LNHNV and CDR2 YYDKDF (reference sequence). The CDR3 loop spans 16 amino acids. V dropped 3 bases and J dropped 0 bases, with 13 bases sitting between them. The CDR3 loop reads CATSRGDGQSTDTQYF. For the CDR3, the DNA is TGTGCCACCAGCAGGGGTGACGGACAGAGCACAGATACGCAGTATTTT.

The V and J genes are TRBV28 and TRBJ2-1, with D maybe TRBD2 (7 bases). Per the germline V gene, CDR1 is MDHEN and CDR2 is SYDVKM. V was shortened by 6 bases and J by 4 bases, with 19 bases between the two germline ends. The CDR3 totals 16 residues. CDR3 in amino acids: CASSTLGGAPYNEQFF. CDR3 sequence (DNA): TGTGCCAGCAGCACCCTTGGGGGGGCCCCATACAATGAGCAGTTCTTC.

The V gene is TRBV25-1, the J gene TRBJ2-1; no clear D gene. V gave up 6 bases and J gave up 10 bases, with 16 bases separating them. Germline V lookup: CDR1 MGHDK, CDR2 SYGVNS. CDR3 length: 13 residues. The CDR3, as DNA: TGTGCCAGCAGCGCCGTTGCCGCGGAGGAGCAGTTCTTC. It specifies CASSAVAAEEQFF.

The chain links TRBV28 to TRBJ1-5; D gene ambiguous. Germline-derived CDR1 and CDR2 are MDHEN and SYDVKM. V lost 3 bases and J lost 0, with 9 bases in between. The CDR3 totals 15 residues. The CDR3 sequence: CASSFSMDSNQPQHF. The DNA for the CDR3 is TGTGCCAGCAGTTTTAGCATGGATAGCAATCAGCCCCAGCATTTT.

The rearrangement uses TRBV7-9 and TRBJ1-2; the match to TRBD1 covers 7 bases. The germline V gene has CDR1 SEHNR and CDR2 FQNEAQ (reference sequence). With V trimmed by 5 bases and J by 8 bases, 20 bases remained unmatched. The CDR3 runs to 17 residues. CDR3 residues: CASSRGGQELLLEGYTF. CDR3 DNA: TGTGCCAGCAGCAGAGGAGGACAGGAACTTTTATTAGAAGGCTACACCTTC. Full variable domain (outside the CDR3, taken from reference TRBV7-9 and TRBJ1-2): DTGVSQNPRHKITKRGQNVTFRCDPISEHNRLYWYRQTLGQGPEFLTYFQNEAQLEKSRLLSDRFSAERPKGSFSTLEIQRTEQGDSAMYLCASSRGGQELLLEGYTFGSGTRLTVV.

Only one count was recorded for this clone. The V call is TRBV5-1, the J call TRBJ2-6; D uncertain. Looked up from germline, CDR1 is SGHRS and CDR2 is YFSETQ. V lost 2 bases, J lost 3 bases, and 9 bases lay in between. The length of the CDR3 is 15 residues. This CDR3 reads CASSFGWVGANVLTF. The CDR3 DNA is TGCGCCAGCAGCTTCGGGTGGGTTGGGGCCAACGTCCTGACTTTC.

The CDR3 nucleotides are TGCGCCAGCAGCCTACAGGGACAGGGGTCGGGGGAGCAGTTCTTC. Translated, it gives CASSLQGQGSGEQFF. The chain has TRBV5-1 and TRBJ2-1; the match to TRBD1 covers 10 bases. The CDR3 consists of 15 residues. CDR1 is SGHRS and CDR2 is YFSETQ in the germline V gene. Trimming cost V 4 bases and J 10 bases; bases outside gene matches: 11.

The V call is TRBV9, the J call TRBJ2-1, with D perhaps TRBD2 (5 bases). Trimming took 7 bases from V and 6 from J, leaving 26 bases between them. CDR1 SGDLS and CDR2 YYNGEE come from the germline V gene. This CDR3 has 17 amino acids. The CDR3 here is CASASTMRAPTFNEQFF. CDR3 nucleotide sequence: TGTGCCAGCGCTAGTACTATGCGGGCTCCCACTTTCAATGAGCAGTTCTTC.